Listed below are T cell receptor beta chains from one sample, sequenced in a study of T cell responses to AZD1222 COVID-19 vaccine. Repertoires were generated with immunoSEQ multiplex PCR, while TCRdb's copy carries only in-frame clones and drops some. This table holds around 200,000 clones, approximately 94% found once. The starting material was peripheral blood, obtained 28 days after the second AZD1222 dose. Receptors originate from an adult who received the AZD1222 COVID-19 vaccine. Each CDR3 is given with its conserved first and last residue. The order of the fields is D gene, J gene, V gene, CDR3 length, clone size, CDR3 DNA, CDR3 protein. The D gene is left open where the match is weak. Size tells how often a clone was seen (once, few, many) or the class of an expanded clone, and some rows leave it out.

d_call: -
j_call: TRBJ2-7
v_call: TRBV12-3/TRBV12-4
cdr3_length: 12
clone_size: -
cdr3_nt: TGTGCCAGCAGTGCCGGGGTTGGCGAGCAGTACTTC
cdr3_aa: CASSAGVGEQYF

d_call: -
j_call: TRBJ1-3
v_call: TRBV28
cdr3_length: 14
clone_size: once
cdr3_nt: TGTGCCAGCAGTCGCGACACCTCTGGAAACACCATATATTTT
cdr3_aa: CASSRDTSGNTIYF

d_call: -
j_call: TRBJ2-1
v_call: TRBV14
cdr3_length: 14
clone_size: -
cdr3_nt: TGTGCCAGCAGCCTAGTAGACTCCAACAATGAGCAGTTCTTC
cdr3_aa: CASSLVDSNNEQFF

d_call: -
j_call: TRBJ1-3
v_call: TRBV5-1
cdr3_length: 14
clone_size: -
cdr3_nt: TGCGCCAGCAGCGGGTCGAGCTCTGGAAACACCATATATTTT
cdr3_aa: CASSGSSSGNTIYF

d_call: -
j_call: TRBJ2-1
v_call: TRBV19
cdr3_length: 14
clone_size: -
cdr3_nt: TGTGCCAGTAGTTTCCCCAGCTCCTACAATGAGCAGTTCTTC
cdr3_aa: CASSFPSSYNEQFF

d_call: -
j_call: TRBJ2-7
v_call: TRBV7-6
cdr3_length: 15
clone_size: -
cdr3_nt: TGTGCCAGCAGCTTAGCACCGGACAACTCCTACGAGCAGTACTTC
cdr3_aa: CASSLAPDNSYEQYF

d_call: TRBD1
j_call: TRBJ1-2
v_call: TRBV6-6
cdr3_length: 17
clone_size: once
cdr3_nt: TGTGCCAGCAGTCTGGGACAGGGGGGGATTCGGAACTATGGCTACACCTTC
cdr3_aa: CASSLGQGGIRNYGYTF

d_call: -
j_call: TRBJ1-2
v_call: TRBV6-1
cdr3_length: 13
clone_size: -
cdr3_nt: TGTGCCAGCAGTGAACTGTGGGGATATGGCTACACCTTC
cdr3_aa: CASSELWGYGYTF

d_call: -
j_call: TRBJ2-2
v_call: TRBV19
cdr3_length: 16
clone_size: -
cdr3_nt: TGTGCCAGTAGTATACAGGCGGCGGCGAACACCGGGGAGCTGTTTTTT
cdr3_aa: CASSIQAAANTGELFF

d_call: -
j_call: TRBJ1-2
v_call: TRBV27
cdr3_length: 13
clone_size: -
cdr3_nt: TGTGCCAGCGCTGACCAACTGAACTATGGCTACACCTTC
cdr3_aa: CASADQLNYGYTF

d_call: -
j_call: TRBJ2-3
v_call: TRBV19
cdr3_length: 15
clone_size: -
cdr3_nt: TGTGCCACTAAGGTGGGGGTTTCTAGCACAGATACGCAGTATTTT
cdr3_aa: CATKVGVSSTDTQYF

d_call: -
j_call: TRBJ2-4
v_call: TRBV2
cdr3_length: 16
clone_size: -
cdr3_nt: TGTGCCAGCAGTGAATGGAGGGGGGCGGTCAAAAACATTCAGTACTTC
cdr3_aa: CASSEWRGAVKNIQYF

d_call: TRBD2
j_call: TRBJ2-3
v_call: TRBV6-4
cdr3_length: 15
clone_size: -
cdr3_nt: TGTGCCAGCAGTGAGGGCGGGGGGGCAACAGATACGCAGTATTTT
cdr3_aa: CASSEGGGATDTQYF

d_call: -
j_call: TRBJ1-5
v_call: TRBV6-4
cdr3_length: 18
clone_size: -
cdr3_nt: TGTGCCAGCAGTGTACTTCCGGGGGGGCCCGGTTATGTTCAGCCCCAGCATTTT
cdr3_aa: CASSVLPGGPGYVQPQHF

d_call: -
j_call: TRBJ1-1
v_call: TRBV6-2/TRBV6-3
cdr3_length: 15
clone_size: -
cdr3_nt: TGTGCCAGCAGTTCCTTGCGGATTTGGAACACTGAAGCTTTCTTT
cdr3_aa: CASSSLRIWNTEAFF

d_call: TRBD1
j_call: TRBJ2-2
v_call: TRBV5-4
cdr3_length: 16
clone_size: -
cdr3_nt: TGTGCCAGCAGCCTAGGACAGGGGGCGTTCACCGGGGAGCTGTTTTTT
cdr3_aa: CASSLGQGAFTGELFF

d_call: -
j_call: TRBJ2-7
v_call: TRBV5-5
cdr3_length: 15
clone_size: -
cdr3_nt: TGTGCCAGCAGCCCGTCCGGTGGCCTCTCCTACGAGCAGTACTTC
cdr3_aa: CASSPSGGLSYEQYF

d_call: -
j_call: TRBJ1-6
v_call: TRBV4-3
cdr3_length: 15
clone_size: -
cdr3_nt: TGCGCCAGCAGCCAAGGGCCGGGGATCGGTTCACCCCTCCACTTT
cdr3_aa: CASSQGPGIGSPLHF

d_call: -
j_call: TRBJ2-5
v_call: TRBV23-1
cdr3_length: 14
clone_size: -
cdr3_nt: TGCGCCAGCACCTCAGGGCAGGGAATGAAGACCCAGTACTTC
cdr3_aa: CASTSGQGMKTQYF

d_call: TRBD1
j_call: TRBJ1-5
v_call: TRBV19
cdr3_length: 13
clone_size: -
cdr3_nt: TGTGCCAGCGCCGGGACAGGAAATCAGCCCCAGCATTTT
cdr3_aa: CASAGTGNQPQHF

d_call: TRBD2
j_call: TRBJ2-3
v_call: TRBV19
cdr3_length: 16
clone_size: -
cdr3_nt: TGTGCCAGTAGTATAATGGCGGGGGGGCCCGCAGATACGCAGTATTTT
cdr3_aa: CASSIMAGGPADTQYF

d_call: -
j_call: TRBJ2-3
v_call: TRBV12-5
cdr3_length: 12
clone_size: -
cdr3_nt: TGTGCTAGTGGTTTGCTCACAGATACGCAGTATTTT
cdr3_aa: CASGLLTDTQYF

d_call: -
j_call: TRBJ1-4
v_call: TRBV12-3/TRBV12-4
cdr3_length: 13
clone_size: -
cdr3_nt: TGTGCCAGCAGTTACAGGGTTTATCAAAAACTGTTTTTT
cdr3_aa: CASSYRVYQKLFF

d_call: -
j_call: TRBJ2-7
v_call: TRBV11-3
cdr3_length: 12
clone_size: -
cdr3_nt: TGTGCCAGCAGCTCCCCGCCGGGCGAGCAGTACTTC
cdr3_aa: CASSSPPGEQYF

d_call: -
j_call: TRBJ2-3
v_call: TRBV9
cdr3_length: 15
clone_size: -
cdr3_nt: TGTGCCAGCAGCGTAGTGGGAGAACCTACAGATACGCAGTATTTT
cdr3_aa: CASSVVGEPTDTQYF

d_call: TRBD1
j_call: TRBJ1-2
v_call: TRBV7-2
cdr3_length: 14
clone_size: -
cdr3_nt: TGTGCCAGCAGCTTAGCTGGACAGGACTATGGCTACACCTTC
cdr3_aa: CASSLAGQDYGYTF

d_call: -
j_call: TRBJ1-3
v_call: TRBV5-5
cdr3_length: 15
clone_size: -
cdr3_nt: TGTGCCAGCAGCTTGCGGGGGGCGAATGGAAACACCATATATTTT
cdr3_aa: CASSLRGANGNTIYF

d_call: TRBD2
j_call: TRBJ2-1
v_call: TRBV15
cdr3_length: 16
clone_size: -
cdr3_nt: TGTGCCACCAGCCGTCATAGCGGGAGCTCCTACAATGAGCAGTTCTTC
cdr3_aa: CATSRHSGSSYNEQFF

d_call: -
j_call: TRBJ1-1
v_call: TRBV12-5
cdr3_length: 12
clone_size: -
cdr3_nt: TGTGCTAGTGGAAACGGAGGAACTGAAGCTTTCTTT
cdr3_aa: CASGNGGTEAFF

d_call: -
j_call: TRBJ1-5
v_call: TRBV19
cdr3_length: 19
clone_size: -
cdr3_nt: TGTGCCACCGAAGGGTCGGATACAGGGATTCCCACAACAAATCAGCCCCAGCATTTT
cdr3_aa: CATEGSDTGIPTTNQPQHF

d_call: -
j_call: TRBJ1-4
v_call: TRBV9
cdr3_length: 15
clone_size: -
cdr3_nt: TGTGCCAGCAGCGTTTCCGGGACCCCTAATGAAAAACTGTTTTTT
cdr3_aa: CASSVSGTPNEKLFF

d_call: TRBD1
j_call: TRBJ2-2
v_call: TRBV14
cdr3_length: 15
clone_size: once
cdr3_nt: TGTGCCAGCAGGGGGGACAGATCCCAAACCGGGGAGCTGTTTTTT
cdr3_aa: CASRGDRSQTGELFF

d_call: TRBD2
j_call: TRBJ2-1
v_call: TRBV6-1
cdr3_length: 15
clone_size: -
cdr3_nt: TGTGCCAGCAGTGAGACTAGCGGGGGACACAATGAGCAGTTCTTC
cdr3_aa: CASSETSGGHNEQFF

d_call: TRBD1
j_call: TRBJ1-5
v_call: TRBV29-1
cdr3_length: 13
clone_size: -
cdr3_nt: TGCAGCGTTGGCGGACAGGGCAATCAGCCCCAGCATTTT
cdr3_aa: CSVGGQGNQPQHF

d_call: TRBD1
j_call: TRBJ2-7
v_call: TRBV2
cdr3_length: 16
clone_size: -
cdr3_nt: TGTGCCAGCAGGGTTGCCGGGACAGGGGGCTACGGCGAGCAGTACTTC
cdr3_aa: CASRVAGTGGYGEQYF

d_call: -
j_call: TRBJ1-4
v_call: TRBV9
cdr3_length: 14
clone_size: -
cdr3_nt: TGTGCCAGCAGCGTATGGAGTGGTAATGAAAAACTGTTTTTT
cdr3_aa: CASSVWSGNEKLFF

d_call: -
j_call: TRBJ1-5
v_call: TRBV11-2
cdr3_length: 13
clone_size: -
cdr3_nt: TGTGCCAGCAGCTTAGGACGCAATCAGCCCCAGCATTTT
cdr3_aa: CASSLGRNQPQHF

d_call: -
j_call: TRBJ1-2
v_call: TRBV6-5
cdr3_length: 14
clone_size: once
cdr3_nt: TGTGCCAGCAGGCAATCGGGCTACGTGGTAGGCTACACCTTC
cdr3_aa: CASRQSGYVVGYTF

d_call: -
j_call: TRBJ1-1
v_call: TRBV7-2
cdr3_length: 13
clone_size: -
cdr3_nt: TGTGCCAGCAGCCACGACAGGAACACTGAAGCTTTCTTT
cdr3_aa: CASSHDRNTEAFF

d_call: -
j_call: TRBJ2-3
v_call: TRBV9
cdr3_length: 16
clone_size: -
cdr3_nt: TGTGCCAGCAGCCCCGAAGGGAGGCCCTTCGCAGATACGCAGTATTTT
cdr3_aa: CASSPEGRPFADTQYF

d_call: TRBD1
j_call: TRBJ2-7
v_call: TRBV6-1
cdr3_length: 15
clone_size: -
cdr3_nt: TGTGCCAGCAGTGACGTGAACAGGGGGATCTACGAGCAGTACTTC
cdr3_aa: CASSDVNRGIYEQYF

d_call: TRBD1
j_call: TRBJ2-3
v_call: TRBV6-5
cdr3_length: 15
clone_size: -
cdr3_nt: TGTGCCAGCAGGTCCTCGACAGGGGGCACAGATACGCAGTATTTT
cdr3_aa: CASRSSTGGTDTQYF

d_call: -
j_call: TRBJ1-5
v_call: TRBV28
cdr3_length: 15
clone_size: -
cdr3_nt: TGTGCCAGCAGTCCTGATTTGGGGGGTTGGCAGCCCCAGCATTTT
cdr3_aa: CASSPDLGGWQPQHF

d_call: TRBD1
j_call: TRBJ1-1
v_call: TRBV11-2
cdr3_length: 17
clone_size: once
cdr3_nt: TGTGCCAGCAGCTTAGTCAGGGGGCCTAGAAGGGACACTGAAGCTTTCTTT
cdr3_aa: CASSLVRGPRRDTEAFF

d_call: TRBD1
j_call: TRBJ1-1
v_call: TRBV10-1
cdr3_length: 13
clone_size: -
cdr3_nt: TGCGCCAGCAGGCAGACAGGGGACACTGAAGCTTTCTTT
cdr3_aa: CASRQTGDTEAFF

d_call: -
j_call: TRBJ1-5
v_call: TRBV28
cdr3_length: 12
clone_size: -
cdr3_nt: TGTGCCAGCAGACAGAACAATCAGCCCCAGCATTTT
cdr3_aa: CASRQNNQPQHF

d_call: -
j_call: TRBJ1-1
v_call: TRBV9
cdr3_length: 13
clone_size: -
cdr3_nt: TGTGCCAGCAGCGCCCTCGGGACACCTGGGGCTTTCTTT
cdr3_aa: CASSALGTPGAFF

d_call: -
j_call: TRBJ1-6
v_call: TRBV7-9
cdr3_length: 15
clone_size: -
cdr3_nt: TGTGCCAGCAGCCCATCCTCCCTCTATAATTCACCCCTCCACTTT
cdr3_aa: CASSPSSLYNSPLHF

d_call: -
j_call: TRBJ1-2
v_call: TRBV12-2
cdr3_length: 18
clone_size: -
cdr3_nt: TGTGCAAGTCGCTTCTCACGGACACTTAGGACGACTAACTATGGCTACACCTTC
cdr3_aa: CASRFSRTLRTTNYGYTF

d_call: -
j_call: TRBJ1-3
v_call: TRBV6-5
cdr3_length: 15
clone_size: -
cdr3_nt: TGTGCCAGCACGAATGACGCCAACTCTGGAAACACCATATATTTT
cdr3_aa: CASTNDANSGNTIYF

d_call: -
j_call: TRBJ1-5
v_call: TRBV19
cdr3_length: 16
clone_size: -
cdr3_nt: TGTGCCAGTAGTATTTTCGCCCCTCCCCCCAATCAGCCCCAGCATTTT
cdr3_aa: CASSIFAPPPNQPQHF

d_call: -
j_call: TRBJ2-2
v_call: TRBV9
cdr3_length: 11
clone_size: -
cdr3_nt: TGTGCCAGCAGCGTAAGCGGGGAGCTGTTTTTT
cdr3_aa: CASSVSGELFF

d_call: -
j_call: TRBJ2-3
v_call: TRBV5-1
cdr3_length: 14
clone_size: -
cdr3_nt: TGCGCCAGCAGCTCTCCCAGGGGAACGGATACGCAGTATTTT
cdr3_aa: CASSSPRGTDTQYF

d_call: TRBD1
j_call: TRBJ1-5
v_call: TRBV19
cdr3_length: 18
clone_size: -
cdr3_nt: TGTGCCAGTAGTATAAACAGGGGGCGCAGTAATGGCAATCAGCCCCAGCATTTT
cdr3_aa: CASSINRGRSNGNQPQHF

d_call: -
j_call: TRBJ1-3
v_call: TRBV5-4
cdr3_length: 16
clone_size: -
cdr3_nt: TGTGCCAGCAGCCCGGACAGTAAGAGCTCTGGAAACACCATATATTTT
cdr3_aa: CASSPDSKSSGNTIYF

d_call: TRBD1
j_call: TRBJ2-1
v_call: TRBV24-1
cdr3_length: 15
clone_size: -
cdr3_nt: TGTGCCACCAGTGATAAGGGGGCGACGTGGAATGAGCAGTTCTTC
cdr3_aa: CATSDKGATWNEQFF

d_call: -
j_call: TRBJ2-5
v_call: TRBV9
cdr3_length: 14
clone_size: -
cdr3_nt: TGTGCCAGCAGCGCCGGACTTGGGCTGGAGACCCAGTACTTC
cdr3_aa: CASSAGLGLETQYF